What follows are 20 T cell receptor beta chains derived from one specimen sequenced in a study of early T cells in non-severe SARS-CoV-2 infection. In TCRdb, the 5' RACE reads were re-called with MiXCR into one record per CDR3 protein. Among roughly 68,000 distinct CDR3 sequences listed, 4.9% were seen once. Input material: whole blood. Source of these receptors: an adult who was a healthcare worker with PCR-confirmed SARS-CoV-2 infection or an uninfected control (not recorded which).

This clonotype showed up many times. The rearrangement uses TRBV5-1 and TRBJ2-7, with D hard to call. The CDR3 is 13 amino acids. Germline CDR1 SGHRS, CDR2 YFSETQ. Trimming took 3 bases from V and 0 from J, leaving 7 bases between them. The CDR3 DNA reads TGCGCCAGCAGCTGGGAAAGCTCCTACGAGCAGTACTTC. Translating gives CASSWESSYEQYF.

This clonotype was picked up many times. The chain has TRBV6-5 and TRBJ1-1, with TRBD1 identical over 7 bases. CDR1 is MNHEY and CDR2 is SVGAGI in the germline V gene. After removal of 0 bases from V and 3 bases from J, the junction contained 4 bases not matched to a gene. CDR3 length: 15 amino acids. This CDR3 reads CASSYSNQGDTEAFF. The DNA of the CDR3 is TGTGCCAGCAGTTACTCGAATCAGGGGGACACTGAAGCTTTCTTT.

A few counts support this clonotype. V usage is TRBV6-9 and J usage is TRBJ1-4, with D perhaps matching TRBD1 (5 bases). CDR1 MNHGY and CDR2 SVAAGI come from the germline V gene. The CDR3 covers 13 residues. Trimming stripped 8 bases from V and 5 bases from J, with 12 bases between. Here the CDR3 reads CASDRGSNEKLFF. The CDR3 region has the DNA TGTGCCAGCGACCGGGGGTCGAATGAAAAACTGTTTTTT.

This clonotype occurred a few times. This chain connects TRBV4-3 to TRBJ1-5; D is ambiguous. The germline V gene encodes CDR1 LGHNA and CDR2 YSLEER. V gave up 1 base and J gave up 3 bases, with 10 bases separating them. The CDR3 has 15 residues. The DNA for the CDR3 is TGCGCCAGCAGCCAAGTGTGGGAGTCCAATCAGCCCCAGCATTTT. It yields the protein CASSQVWESNQPQHF.

This clonotype appeared a few times. J is TRBJ2-3 and V is TRBV29-1; D remains ambiguous. Trimming stripped 3 bases from V and 0 bases from J, with 10 bases between. CDR1 is SQVTM and CDR2 is ANQGSEA in the germline V gene. The CDR3 is 14 amino acids. The CDR3 DNA reads as TGCAGCGTTGAGATTTCCGATAGCACAGATACGCAGTATTTT. Translated: CSVEISDSTDTQYF.

The table lists this clonotype with many counts. The chain links TRBV4-2 to TRBJ2-7; 12 nucleotides match TRBD2. The CDR3 covers 20 residues. Germline V gene lookup returns CDR1 LGHNA and CDR2 YNFKEQ. V was clipped by 0 bases and J by 4 bases; unmatched bases: 16. The CDR3 protein is CASSQDPTSGGPLRVYEQYF. The CDR3 DNA follows: TGTGCCAGCAGCCAAGATCCAACTAGCGGGGGGCCTCTCCGTGTATACGAGCAGTACTTC.

Ten or more counts support this clonotype. V usage is TRBV19 and J usage is TRBJ1-6; D call uncertain. This CDR3 region has 14 residues. V shed 8 bases and J shed 5 bases, with 13 bases lying between them. Looked up from germline, CDR1 is LNHDA and CDR2 is SQIVND (reference sequence). The CDR3 reads CASFSPSDNSPLHF. CDR3 DNA sequence: TGTGCCAGTTTTTCACCCTCGGATAATTCACCCCTCCACTTT.

This clonotype was seen many times. This chain uses TRBV9 with TRBJ1-3; the match to TRBD1 covers 9 bases. J was trimmed by 0 bases and V by 4 bases; bases with no gene match: 5. Germline loops: CDR1 SGDLS, CDR2 YYNGEE. The CDR3 is made up of 16 amino acids. CDR3 loop: CASSRGQGISGNTIYF. The CDR3, as DNA: TGTGCCAGCAGCCGCGGACAGGGGATCTCTGGAAACACCATATATTTT.

This clonotype has a count of ten or more. The chain recombines TRBV7-3 with TRBJ2-1, with no clear D. The CDR3 runs to 15 residues. Germline V gives CDR1 SGHTA, CDR2 FQGTGA. V lost 4 bases, J lost 4 bases, and 14 bases lay in between. CDR3 in DNA: TGTGCCAGCAGCTCGCAATTGGGGTATTACAATGAGCAGTTCTTC. It codes for CASSSQLGYYNEQFF.

This clonotype was counted a few times. The CDR3: CSARQSYEQYF. CDR3 DNA sequence: TGCAGCGCGCGGCAATCCTACGAGCAGTACTTC. This chain joins TRBV29-1 and TRBJ2-7; D gene unclear. CDR3 length equals 11 residues. CDR1 is SQVTM and CDR2 is ANQGSEA in the germline V gene. V shed 7 bases and J shed 1 base, with 8 bases lying between them.

This clonotype was picked up many times. The chain combines TRBV20-1 with TRBJ1-3; D not certain. Looked up from germline, CDR1 is DFQATT and CDR2 is SNEGSKA (reference sequence). Trimming left V 3 bases short and J 3 bases short, with 15 bases between. CDR3 length equals 15 residues. In nucleotides, the CDR3 is TGCAGTGCTAGTGTAGGGTCGGCGGTTGGAAACACCATATATTTT. Its translation: CSASVGSAVGNTIYF.

This clonotype was recorded at least ten times. The chain recombines TRBV4-1 with TRBJ1-5; D ambiguous. V lost 4 bases and J lost 0, with 10 bases in between. This CDR3 region has 15 residues. Germline assignment: CDR1 MGHRA and CDR2 YSYEKL. The CDR3 nucleotides read TGCGCCAGCAGCCCTGGTACCGGTAGCAATCAGCCCCAGCATTTT. Translating gives CASSPGTGSNQPQHF.

This clonotype was counted many times. The chain has TRBV7-8 and TRBJ2-2; D call uncertain. V gave up 1 base and J gave up 2 bases, with 5 bases separating them. CDR3 size: 14 residues. From germline, CDR1 is SGHVS and CDR2 FQNEAQ. The CDR3 nucleotides are TGTGCCAGCAGCTTAGGGAGTAACACCGGGGAGCTGTTTTTT. It is translated as CASSLGSNTGELFF.

The genes are TRBV2 and TRBJ1-2; D not certain. The CDR3 is 14 residues long. Trimming pared 0 bases from V and 10 bases from J, leaving 15 bases between. Germline V gene lookup returns CDR1 SNHLY and CDR2 FYNNEI. The chain's CDR3 is CASSEASGRFTYTF. Written as DNA, the CDR3 is TGTGCCAGCAGTGAAGCGTCGGGTCGCTTTACCTACACCTTC. Drawing the rest from reference TRBV2 and TRBJ1-2, the complete variable domain is EPEVTQTPSHQVTQMGQEVILRCVPISNHLYFYWYRQILGQKVEFLVSFYNNEISEKSEIFDDQFSVERPDGSNFTLKIRSTKLEDSAMYFCASSEASGRFTYTFGSGTRLTVV.

This chain connects TRBV6-1 to TRBJ2-3; D might be TRBD1 (6 bases). The CDR3 is made up of 14 amino acids. The ends were cut back, 7 bases at V and 0 bases at J, with 11 bases in the middle. CDR1 is MNHNS, CDR2 SASEGT, per germline. CDR3 in DNA: TGTGCCAGCATGGGGGCGAGAAGCACAGATACGCAGTATTTT. Translated: CASMGARSTDTQYF.

This clonotype has at least ten counts. V gene TRBV5-1 combines with J gene TRBJ1-3; D gene unclear. V lost 1 base and J lost 2, with 16 bases in between. The CDR3 has 17 residues. Germline V gene data show CDR1 as SGHRS and CDR2 as YFSETQ. The CDR3 loop reads CASSLSDTPWAGNTIYF. The CDR3 nucleotides read TGCGCCAGCAGCTTGAGTGACACTCCCTGGGCTGGAAACACCATATATTTT.

This clonotype came up many times. The chain links TRBV29-1 to TRBJ2-2, with D maybe TRBD2 (7 bases). V shed 6 bases and J shed 3 bases, with 14 bases lying between them. Germline V CDR1 and CDR2: SQVTM, ANQGSEA. This CDR3 is built from 14 residues. The DNA of the CDR3 is TGCAGCGTCCGCAGGGGAGGGGACACCGGGGAGCTGTTTTTT. Protein sequence: CSVRRGGDTGELFF.

This clonotype was detected only a few times. The genes are TRBV6-9 and TRBJ1-6; D gene uncertain. Germline V gene sequence: CDR1 MNHGY, CDR2 SVAAGI. The CDR3 loop spans 8 amino acids. The DNA of the CDR3 is TGTGGTCATTCACCCCTCCACTTT. Protein sequence: CGHSPLHF.

J is TRBJ2-7 and V is TRBV20-1; D not certain. V lost 4 bases to trimming and J lost 3 bases, with 10 bases between them. This CDR3 contains 12 residues. The germline CDR1 and CDR2 sequences are DFQATT and SNEGSKA (reference sequence). This CDR3 is CSATDRDYEQYF. As DNA, the CDR3 is TGCAGTGCTACAGACCGAGACTACGAGCAGTACTTC.

This clonotype was found many times. The chain uses TRBV6-2 or TRBV6-3 and TRBJ2-5, with 7 bases lining up with TRBD2. Germline V gives CDR1 MNHEY, CDR2 SVGEGT. V lost 0 bases and J lost 2; bases outside the gene matches: 3. The CDR3 spans 15 residues. CDR3 in DNA: TGTGCCAGCAGTTACTCGGCGGGAGTGCAAGAGACCCAGTACTTC. This sequence encodes CASSYSAGVQETQYF.